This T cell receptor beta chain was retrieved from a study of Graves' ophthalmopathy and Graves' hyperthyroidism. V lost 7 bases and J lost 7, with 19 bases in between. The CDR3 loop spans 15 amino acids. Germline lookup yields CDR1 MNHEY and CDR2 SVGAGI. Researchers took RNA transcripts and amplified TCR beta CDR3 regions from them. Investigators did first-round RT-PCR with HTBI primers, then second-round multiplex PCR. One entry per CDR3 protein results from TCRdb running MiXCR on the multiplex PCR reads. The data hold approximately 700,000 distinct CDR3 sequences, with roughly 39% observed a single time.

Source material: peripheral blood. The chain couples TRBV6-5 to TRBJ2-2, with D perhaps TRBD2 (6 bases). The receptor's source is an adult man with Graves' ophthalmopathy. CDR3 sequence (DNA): TGTGCCAGCACTCCGGGACTGAGGGTCTTCGGGGAGCTGTTTTTT. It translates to CASTPGLRVFGELFF.